Each of the 27 T cell receptor beta chains below was sequenced from the same sample in a study of long-term antiretroviral therapy in people with HIV. Survey-level resolution applied to immunoSEQ assay v3.0. Profiling relied on immunoSEQ multiplex PCR, and the TCRdb table lists in-frame clones only, not all of them. The table has roughly 19,000 clones, more than 70% seen once. The material sequenced was unsorted PBMCs, taken around 2.5 years after starting antiretroviral therapy. These receptor sequences come from a man in his forties or fifties with HIV.

J is TRBJ1-5 and V is TRBV18, with 11 bases matching TRBD1. The germline V gene has CDR1 KGHSH and CDR2 LQKENI. J gave up 7 bases and V 3 bases, and 5 bases lay outside the gene matches. This CDR3 comprises 15 residues. CDR3: CASSPRDRGLQPQHF. The CDR3 DNA reads TGTGCCAGCTCACCTCGGGACAGGGGGTTACAGCCCCAGCATTTT.

This chain connects TRBV9 to TRBJ1-1; possibly TRBD1 for D (6 bases). The V gene lost 3 bases and the J gene lost 4 bases, with 16 bases spanning the gap. The CDR3 covers 15 residues. Looked up from germline, CDR1 is SGDLS and CDR2 is YYNGEE. The CDR3 loop reads CASSAWDTGSTEAFF. The CDR3 bases are TGTGCCAGCAGCGCCTGGGACACCGGGAGCACTGAAGCTTTCTTT.

The chain links TRBV19 to TRBJ1-5; D is undetermined. Trimming pared 5 bases from V and 2 bases from J, leaving 10 bases between. The germline CDR1 and CDR2 sequences are LNHDA and SQIVND (reference sequence). This CDR3 contains 14 residues. CDR3 sequence: CASSLGSGNQPQHF. The CDR3 nucleotides read TGTGCCAGTAGTTTAGGCAGTGGCAATCAGCCCCAGCATTTT.

V is TRBV28 and J is TRBJ1-5; 7 bases are a match to TRBD1. Germline CDR1 MDHEN, CDR2 SYDVKM. The trim removed 8 bases at V and 5 bases at J, leaving 6 bases unmatched. The CDR3 length is 13 residues. In nucleotides, the CDR3 is TGTGCCAGCGGAACAGGGGATCATCAGCCCCAGCATTTT. Protein sequence: CASGTGDHQPQHF. Supplemented by reference TRBV28 and TRBJ1-5, the full variable domain reads DVKVTQSSRYLVKRTGEKVFLECVQDMDHENMFWYRQDPGLGLRLIYFSYDVKMKEKGDIPEGYSVSREKKERFSLILESASTNQTSMYLCASGTGDHQPQHFGDGTRLSIL.

The chain employs TRBV6-6 and TRBJ2-3, with a possible D match to TRBD2 (5 bases). Germline V gives CDR1 MNHNY, CDR2 SVGAGI (reference sequence). V was trimmed by 10 bases and J by 2 bases, leaving 16 bases between them. The CDR3 covers 14 residues. The chain's CDR3 is CAIGQADDTDTQYF. The CDR3 region has the DNA TGTGCCATAGGGCAAGCGGATGACACAGATACGCAGTATTTT.

V gene TRBV7-9 combines with J gene TRBJ2-1; D not resolved. The germline gives CDR1 SEHNR, CDR2 FQNEAQ (reference sequence). The CDR3 extends over 15 amino acids. V was pared by 1 base and J by 2 bases, with 9 bases between. The CDR3 bases are TGTGCCAGCAGCTTAGAAGGGCCACCCTACAATGAGCAGTTCTTC. This sequence encodes CASSLEGPPYNEQFF.

In this sample, this clone turned up a few times. The chain links TRBV6-1 to TRBJ1-1; D uncertain. Germline-derived CDR1 and CDR2 are MNHNS and SASEGT. This CDR3 has 14 residues. V lost 4 bases, J lost 1 base, and 10 bases lay in between. CDR3 nucleotides: TGTGCCAGCAGTGGGATGACGGGGAACACTGAAGCTTTCTTT. Protein sequence: CASSGMTGNTEAFF.

The chain joins TRBV5-6 to TRBJ2-1; D is uncertain. Germline V CDR1 and CDR2: SGHDT, YYEEEE. Trimming pared 3 bases from V and 9 bases from J, leaving 13 bases between. CDR3 size: 13 residues. The CDR3 nucleotides are TGTGCCAGCAGCTCCACCAATAGCCCTGAGCAGTTCTTC. The encoded protein is CASSSTNSPEQFF.

This clone turned up a few times. The chain is built from TRBV5-4 and TRBJ2-7, with D uncertain. Germline-derived CDR1 and CDR2 are SGHNT and YYREEE (reference sequence). The CDR3 spans 11 residues. Trimming stripped 3 bases from V and 4 bases from J, with 5 bases between. The CDR3 sequence is CASSSPYEQYF. In nucleotides, the CDR3 is TGTGCCAGCAGCTCACCATACGAGCAGTACTTC.

J is TRBJ2-6 and V is TRBV19, with D hard to call. Germline lookup yields CDR1 LNHDA and CDR2 SQIVND (reference sequence). This CDR3 has 15 amino acids. The V end lost 4 bases, the J end lost 4 bases, and 11 bases lay between the germline ends. The CDR3 reads CASSKKGSGANVLTF. The CDR3 region has the DNA TGTGCCAGTAGTAAAAAAGGGTCCGGGGCCAACGTCCTGACTTTC.

The rearrangement links TRBV5-1 to TRBJ2-3, with TRBD2 matching over 7 bases. CDR1 is SGHRS and CDR2 is YFSETQ in the germline V gene. V shed 0 bases, J shed 4 bases, and the junction held 11 bases outside the gene matches. The length of the CDR3 is 17 residues. Written as DNA, the CDR3 is TGCGCCAGCAGCTTGGACCCAGCGGGGTCGGCCCCAGATACGCAGTATTTT. It codes for CASSLDPAGSAPDTQYF.

The chain links TRBV4-1 to TRBJ2-3; 8 bases align to TRBD2. After removal of 3 bases from V and 5 bases from J, the junction contained 7 bases not matched to a gene. This CDR3 region has 15 residues. CDR1 and CDR2 (germline): MGHRA, YSYEKL. Here the CDR3 reads CASSQVAGYEDTQYF. CDR3 DNA: TGCGCCAGCAGCCAGGTAGCGGGGTACGAAGATACGCAGTATTTT.

The chain is built from TRBV19 and TRBJ1-2, with D unclear. The ends were cut back, 10 bases at V and 12 bases at J, with 18 bases in the middle. CDR1 is LNHDA, CDR2 SQIVND, per germline (reference sequence). This CDR3 contains 11 residues. CDR3 residues: CATPPRHNHTF. For the CDR3, the DNA is TGTGCCACCCCACCCCGTCATAATCACACCTTC.

In this sample, this clone turned up a few times. The J gene is TRBJ1-2, the V gene TRBV5-4; unclear D gene. Between the trimmed V and J ends, which lost 3 bases and 7 bases, there was a span of 13 bases. The germline CDR1 and CDR2 sequences are SGHNT and YYREEE (reference sequence). The CDR3 is 13 amino acids. CDR3 sequence: CASSYIEGAGYTF. The DNA for the CDR3 is TGTGCCAGCAGCTACATAGAGGGAGCTGGCTACACCTTC.

The chain carries TRBV19 and TRBJ2-7; D not certain. The CDR3 runs 13 residues. V was shortened by 0 bases and J by 6 bases, with 9 bases between the two germline ends. CDR1 is LNHDA, CDR2 SQIVND, per germline (reference sequence). CDR3: CASSIDGVGEQYF. DNA of the CDR3: TGTGCCAGTAGTATAGATGGAGTTGGCGAGCAGTACTTC.

The DNA of the CDR3 is TGTGCCAGTAGTATTGTTGGCGGGGTCTCCTACGAGCAGTACTTC. Translating gives CASSIVGGVSYEQYF. This sequence joins TRBV19 and TRBJ2-7; D might be TRBD2 (6 bases). The CDR3 contains 15 residues. The V end lost 3 bases, the J end lost 0 bases, and 12 bases lay between the germline ends. Germline lookup yields CDR1 LNHDA and CDR2 SQIVND (reference sequence).

J is TRBJ1-4 and V is TRBV5-1; no reliable D call. From germline, CDR1 is SGHRS and CDR2 YFSETQ. This CDR3 is built from 14 residues. Trimming took 0 bases from V and 4 from J, leaving 7 bases between them. The CDR3 DNA sequence: TGCGCCAGCAGCTTGGAGGGCTTTAATGAAAAACTGTTTTTT. This gives the protein CASSLEGFNEKLFF.

This sequence joins TRBV7-9 and TRBJ2-7; D unclear. V lost 6 bases to trimming and J lost 6 bases, with 9 bases between them. Germline V gene lookup returns CDR1 SEHNR and CDR2 FQNEAQ (reference sequence). The CDR3 is 11 amino acids. The CDR3 is CASRGSFEQYF. The CDR3 region has the DNA TGTGCCAGCAGGGGATCTTTCGAGCAGTACTTC.

The CDR3 spells CASSGGLYGELFF. The CDR3 DNA follows: TGTGCCAGCAGCGGTGGACTCTACGGGGAGCTGTTTTTT. This chain uses TRBV5-4 with TRBJ2-2, with D possibly being TRBD2 (5 bases). This CDR3 region has 13 residues. Trimming removed 4 bases at V and 7 bases at J, with 11 bases between. Germline-derived CDR1 and CDR2 are SGHNT and YYREEE (reference sequence).

The chain couples TRBV6-6 to TRBJ1-2; 8 bases are shared with TRBD1. Losses at the gene ends were 4 bases for V and 5 bases for J; bases not matched to a gene: 3. Germline V gene lookup returns CDR1 MNHNY and CDR2 SVGAGI (reference sequence). This CDR3 spans 13 amino acids. This CDR3 reads CASSSGGLYGYTF. The DNA of the CDR3 is TGTGCCAGCAGTTCAGGGGGCTTATATGGCTACACCTTC.

A few counts support this clone. V and J are TRBV5-4 and TRBJ1-1; no firm D call. Deletions cut 0 bases from V and 0 bases from J, with 9 bases between. Germline CDR1 reads SGHNT; CDR2 reads YYREEE (reference sequence). CDR3 length: 15 residues. The chain's CDR3 is CASSLVGIMNTEAFF. The CDR3 DNA is TGTGCCAGCAGCTTGGTCGGGATCATGAACACTGAAGCTTTCTTT.

This clone was seen a few times. The identical CDR3 is also encoded by other nucleotide sequences in the sample. The chain combines TRBV20-1 with TRBJ2-1; no reliable D call. This CDR3 is built from 10 residues. Germline CDR1 is DFQATT and CDR2 is SNEGSKA (reference sequence). V lost 3 bases, J lost 8 bases, and 5 bases lay in between. The CDR3 is CSASDHEQFF. CDR3 nucleotide sequence: TGCAGTGCTAGTGACCATGAGCAGTTCTTC.

The V and J genes are TRBV5-5 and TRBJ2-7; D not certain. The CDR3 is 14 amino acids. Germline V gives CDR1 SGHKS, CDR2 YYEKEE (reference sequence). Trimming cost V 1 base and J 3 bases, with 11 bases left between them. In DNA form, the CDR3 reads TGTGCCAGCAGCTTGCCCGCCACAAGCTACGAGCAGTACTTC. It specifies CASSLPATSYEQYF.

This clone was seen a handful of times. DNA for the CDR3: TGTGCCACCAGCAGTCGAGGGGGGCAGTTTAATGAAAAACTGTTTTTT. Its translation is CATSSRGGQFNEKLFF. The rearrangement uses TRBV15 and TRBJ1-4; perhaps TRBD1 as D (6 bases). CDR3 size: 16 residues. V shed 3 bases and J shed 4 bases, with 15 bases lying between them. In germline, CDR1 is LNHNV, CDR2 YYDKDF (reference sequence).

The rearrangement joins TRBV5-5 to TRBJ2-5, with D maybe TRBD1 (5 bases). The CDR3 covers 14 residues. Germline V lookup: CDR1 SGHKS, CDR2 YYEKEE (reference sequence). V was clipped by 4 bases and J by 5 bases, with 15 bases between them. The CDR3 bases are TGTGCCAGCAGCCCTCAGGGATTTGGGGAGACCCAGTACTTC. This encodes CASSPQGFGETQYF.

The V and J genes are TRBV9 and TRBJ1-1, with TRBD1 as a possible D gene (5 bases). The CDR3 length is 13 residues. The ends were cut back, 1 base at V and 2 bases at J, with 6 bases in the middle. Germline loops: CDR1 SGDLS, CDR2 YYNGEE. CDR3: CASSVWTNTEAFF. The CDR3 DNA reads TGTGCCAGCAGCGTATGGACAAACACTGAAGCTTTCTTT. Full variable domain (outside the CDR3, taken from reference TRBV9 and TRBJ1-1): DSGVTQTPKHLITATGQRVTLRCSPRSGDLSVYWYQQSLDQGLQFLIQYYNGEERAKGNILERFSAQQFPDLHSELNLSSLELGDSALYFCASSVWTNTEAFFGQGTRLTVV.

The J gene is TRBJ2-7, the V gene TRBV14, with a tentative D call TRBD2 (5 bases). V was cut by 1 base and J by 4 bases, with 5 bases left in between. The CDR3 runs 12 residues. Per germline, CDR1 SGHDN and CDR2 FVKESK. The DNA of the CDR3 is TGTGCCAGCAGCCAAGGCGGGTACGAGCAGTACTTC. Amino acid sequence: CASSQGGYEQYF.